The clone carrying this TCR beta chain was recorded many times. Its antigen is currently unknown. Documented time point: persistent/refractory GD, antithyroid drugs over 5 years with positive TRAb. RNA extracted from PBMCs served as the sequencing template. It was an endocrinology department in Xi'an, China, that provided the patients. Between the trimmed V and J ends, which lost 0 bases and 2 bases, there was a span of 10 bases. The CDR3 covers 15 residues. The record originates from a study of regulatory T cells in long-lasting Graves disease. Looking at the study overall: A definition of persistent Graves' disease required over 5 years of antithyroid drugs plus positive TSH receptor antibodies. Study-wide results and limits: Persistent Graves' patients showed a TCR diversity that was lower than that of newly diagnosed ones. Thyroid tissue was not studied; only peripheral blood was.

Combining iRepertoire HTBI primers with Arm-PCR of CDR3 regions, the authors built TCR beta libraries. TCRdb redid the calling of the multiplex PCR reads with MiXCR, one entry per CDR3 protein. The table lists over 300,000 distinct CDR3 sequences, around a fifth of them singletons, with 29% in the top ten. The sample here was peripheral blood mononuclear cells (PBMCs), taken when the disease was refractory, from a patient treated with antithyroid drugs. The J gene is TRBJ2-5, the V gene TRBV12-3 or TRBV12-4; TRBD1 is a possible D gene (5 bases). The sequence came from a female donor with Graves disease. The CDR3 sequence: CASSLAQGKQETQYF. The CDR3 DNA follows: TGTGCCAGCAGTTTAGCGCAGGGTAAACAAGAGACCCAGTACTTC.